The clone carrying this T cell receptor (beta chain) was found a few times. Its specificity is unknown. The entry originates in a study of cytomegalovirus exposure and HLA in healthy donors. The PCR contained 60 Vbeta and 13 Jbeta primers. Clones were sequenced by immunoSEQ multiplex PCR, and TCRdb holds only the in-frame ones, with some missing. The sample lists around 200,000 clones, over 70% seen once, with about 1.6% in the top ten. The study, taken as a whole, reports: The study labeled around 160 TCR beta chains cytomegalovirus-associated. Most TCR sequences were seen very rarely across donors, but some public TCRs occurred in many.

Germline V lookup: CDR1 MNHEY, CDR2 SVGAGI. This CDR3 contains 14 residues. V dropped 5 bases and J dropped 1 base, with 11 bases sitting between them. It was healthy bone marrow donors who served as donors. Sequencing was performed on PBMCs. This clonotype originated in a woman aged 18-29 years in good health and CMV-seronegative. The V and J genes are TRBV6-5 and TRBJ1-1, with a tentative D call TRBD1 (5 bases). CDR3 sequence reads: CASSLPGGNTEAFF. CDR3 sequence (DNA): TGTGCCAGCAGTCTCCCCGGGGGGAACACTGAAGCTTTCTTT.